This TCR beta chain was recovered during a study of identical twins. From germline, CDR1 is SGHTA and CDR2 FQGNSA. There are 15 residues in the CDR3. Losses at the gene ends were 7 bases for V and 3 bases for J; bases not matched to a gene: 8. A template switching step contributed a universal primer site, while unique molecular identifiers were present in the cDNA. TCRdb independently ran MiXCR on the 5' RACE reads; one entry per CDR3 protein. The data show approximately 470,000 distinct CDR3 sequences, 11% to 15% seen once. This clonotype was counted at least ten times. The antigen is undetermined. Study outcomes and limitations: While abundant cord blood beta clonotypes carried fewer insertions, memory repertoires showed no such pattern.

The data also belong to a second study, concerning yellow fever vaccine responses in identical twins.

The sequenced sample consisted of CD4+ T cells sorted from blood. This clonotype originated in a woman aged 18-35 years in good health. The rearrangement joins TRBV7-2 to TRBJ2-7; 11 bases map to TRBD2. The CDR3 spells CASTLRLAGIYEQYF. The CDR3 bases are TGTGCCAGCACACTAAGACTAGCGGGGATCTACGAGCAGTACTTC.